This TCR beta chain comes out of a study of control samples from healthy donors and cancer patients. Sequenced by immunoSEQ multiplex PCR; TCRdb stores in-frame clones only, minus some. Counted here are under 85,000 clones, 65% to 90% occurring once; the ten biggest clones make up around 10%. Germline values: CDR1 WSHSY, CDR2 SAAADI. V was cut by 6 bases and J by 11 bases, with 16 bases left in between. The CDR3 totals 12 residues. This clone was seen once. Sequences were obtained from PBMCs. The chain employs TRBV10-2 and TRBJ1-1; weak D call: TRBD1 (5 bases). The receptor's source is a man aged 55-75 years with head and neck cancer. The CDR3 coding sequence is TGCGCCAGCAGCGTCGGTGGGGGAGGGGCTTTCTTT. It yields the protein CASSVGGGGAFF.